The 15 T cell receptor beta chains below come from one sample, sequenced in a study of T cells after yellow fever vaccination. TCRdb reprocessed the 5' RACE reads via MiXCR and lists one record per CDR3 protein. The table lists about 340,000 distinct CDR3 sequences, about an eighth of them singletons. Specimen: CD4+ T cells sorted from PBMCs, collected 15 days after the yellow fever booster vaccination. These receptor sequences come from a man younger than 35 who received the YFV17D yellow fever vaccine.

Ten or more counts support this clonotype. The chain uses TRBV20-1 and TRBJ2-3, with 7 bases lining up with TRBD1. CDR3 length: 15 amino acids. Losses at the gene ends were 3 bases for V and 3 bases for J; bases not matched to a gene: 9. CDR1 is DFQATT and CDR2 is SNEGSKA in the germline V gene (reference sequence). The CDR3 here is CSARTRQGRTDTQYF. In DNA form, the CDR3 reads TGCAGTGCTAGGACTCGACAGGGTAGGACAGATACGCAGTATTTT.

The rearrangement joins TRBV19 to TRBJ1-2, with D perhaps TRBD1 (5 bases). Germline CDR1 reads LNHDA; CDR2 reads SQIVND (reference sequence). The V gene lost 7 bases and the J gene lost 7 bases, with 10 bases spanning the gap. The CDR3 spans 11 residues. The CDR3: CASNQGFGYTF. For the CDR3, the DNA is TGTGCCAGTAACCAGGGATTTGGCTACACCTTC.

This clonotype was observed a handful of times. CDR3 coding DNA: TGTGCCAGCAGCTCAACGAGGGGGCTAGAGACCCAGTACTTC. It yields the protein CASSSTRGLETQYF. The chain is built from TRBV7-2 and TRBJ2-5; 7 bases are a match to TRBD1. Germline V gene sequence: CDR1 SGHTA, CDR2 FQGNSA. V was clipped by 4 bases and J by 4 bases; unmatched bases: 6. CDR3 length equals 14 residues. Complete variable domain (other parts from reference TRBV7-2 and TRBJ2-5): GAGVSQSPSNKVTEKGKDVELRCDPISGHTALYWYRQSLGQGLEFLIYFQGNSAPDKSGLPSDRFSAERTGGSVSTLTIQRTQQEDSAVYLCASSSTRGLETQYFGPGTRLLVL.

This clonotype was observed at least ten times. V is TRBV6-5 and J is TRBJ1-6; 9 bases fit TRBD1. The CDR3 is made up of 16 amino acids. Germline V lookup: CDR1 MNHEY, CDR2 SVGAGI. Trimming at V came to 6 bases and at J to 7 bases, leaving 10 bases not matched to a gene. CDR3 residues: CASSHRGQGHNSPLHF. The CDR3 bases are TGTGCCAGCAGCCACAGGGGACAGGGACACAATTCACCCCTCCACTTT.

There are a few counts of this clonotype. The CDR3 is CASSFDRGAAFF. As DNA, the CDR3 is TGCGCCAGCAGCTTCGACAGGGGGGCAGCTTTCTTT. The chain joins TRBV5-1 to TRBJ1-1; 9 nucleotides align to TRBD1. The trim removed 2 bases at V and 10 bases at J, leaving 3 bases unmatched. The CDR3 sequence is 12 residues long. The germline V gene has CDR1 SGHRS and CDR2 YFSETQ.

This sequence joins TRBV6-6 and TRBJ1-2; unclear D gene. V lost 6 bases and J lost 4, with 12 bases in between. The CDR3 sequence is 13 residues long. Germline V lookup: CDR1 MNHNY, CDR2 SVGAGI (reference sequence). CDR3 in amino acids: CASSEPGIYGYTF. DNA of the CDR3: TGTGCCAGCAGCGAACCCGGGATCTATGGCTACACCTTC.

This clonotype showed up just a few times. The CDR3, as DNA: TGTGCCAGCAGCTTAGGTTCCCTAGAGACCCAGTACTTC. Translation gives CASSLGSLETQYF. V usage is TRBV11-2 and J usage is TRBJ2-5; no definite D call. From germline, CDR1 is SGHAT and CDR2 FQNNGV. The V end lost 1 base, the J end lost 4 bases, and 7 bases lay between the germline ends. The CDR3 length is 13 residues. The entire variable domain, with the rest obtained from reference TRBV11-2 and TRBJ2-5, is as follows: EAGVAQSPRYKIIEKRQSVAFWCNPISGHATLYWYQQILGQGPKLLIQFQNNGVVDDSQLPKDRFSAERLKGVDSTLKIQPAKLEDSAVYLCASSLGSLETQYFGPGTRLLVL.

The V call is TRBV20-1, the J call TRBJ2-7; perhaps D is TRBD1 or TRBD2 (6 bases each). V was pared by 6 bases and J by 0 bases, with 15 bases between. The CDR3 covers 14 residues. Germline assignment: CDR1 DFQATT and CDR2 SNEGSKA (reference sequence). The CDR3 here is CSACRGEVSYEQYF. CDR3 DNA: TGCAGTGCCTGTAGGGGGGAGGTCTCCTACGAGCAGTACTTC.

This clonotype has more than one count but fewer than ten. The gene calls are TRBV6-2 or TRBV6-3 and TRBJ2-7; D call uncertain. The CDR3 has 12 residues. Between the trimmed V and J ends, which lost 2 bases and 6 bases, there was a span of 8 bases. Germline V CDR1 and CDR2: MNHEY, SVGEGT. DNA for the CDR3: TGTGCCAGCAGTTACGCAAGGAGCGAGCAGTACGTC. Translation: CASSYARSEQYV.

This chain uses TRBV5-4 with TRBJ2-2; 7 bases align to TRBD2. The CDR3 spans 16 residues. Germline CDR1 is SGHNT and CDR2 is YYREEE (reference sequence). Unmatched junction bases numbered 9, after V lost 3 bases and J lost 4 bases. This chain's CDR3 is CASSYKLARVTGELFF. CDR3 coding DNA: TGTGCCAGCAGCTATAAACTAGCGCGGGTCACCGGGGAGCTGTTTTTT.

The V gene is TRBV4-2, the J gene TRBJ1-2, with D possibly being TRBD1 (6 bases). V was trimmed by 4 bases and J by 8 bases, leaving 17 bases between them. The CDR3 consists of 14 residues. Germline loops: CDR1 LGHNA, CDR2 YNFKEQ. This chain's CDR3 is CASSLRTASGGYTF. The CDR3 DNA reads TGTGCCAGCAGCCTACGGACAGCCAGTGGGGGCTACACCTTC.

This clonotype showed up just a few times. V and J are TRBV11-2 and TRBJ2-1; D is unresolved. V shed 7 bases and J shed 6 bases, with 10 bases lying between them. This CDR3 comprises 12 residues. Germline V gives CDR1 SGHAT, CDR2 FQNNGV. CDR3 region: CASIGPLNEQFF. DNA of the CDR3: TGTGCCAGCATCGGACCTCTCAATGAGCAGTTCTTC. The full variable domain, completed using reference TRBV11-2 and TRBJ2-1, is EAGVAQSPRYKIIEKRQSVAFWCNPISGHATLYWYQQILGQGPKLLIQFQNNGVVDDSQLPKDRFSAERLKGVDSTLKIQPAKLEDSAVYLCASIGPLNEQFFGPGTRLTVL.

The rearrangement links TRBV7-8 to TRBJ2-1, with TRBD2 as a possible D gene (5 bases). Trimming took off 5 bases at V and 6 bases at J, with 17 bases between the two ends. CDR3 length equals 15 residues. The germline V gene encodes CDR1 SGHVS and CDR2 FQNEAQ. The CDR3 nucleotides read TGTGCCAGCAGCCCGGTGGAGGAGGCTAGCAATGAGCAGTTCTTC. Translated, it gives CASSPVEEASNEQFF. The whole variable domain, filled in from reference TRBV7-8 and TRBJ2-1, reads GAGVSQSPRYKVAKRGQDVALRCDPISGHVSLFWYQQALGQGPEFLTYFQNEAQLDKSGLPSDRFFAERPEGSVSTLKIQRTQQEDSAVYLCASSPVEEASNEQFFGPGTRLTVL.

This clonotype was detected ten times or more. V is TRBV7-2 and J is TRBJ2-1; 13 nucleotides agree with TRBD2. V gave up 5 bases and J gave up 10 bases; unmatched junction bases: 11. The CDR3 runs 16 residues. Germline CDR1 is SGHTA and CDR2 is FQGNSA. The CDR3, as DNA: TGTGCCAGCAGCGCCGACCGACTAGCGGGGGGAAGGGAGCAGTTCTTC. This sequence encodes CASSADRLAGGREQFF.

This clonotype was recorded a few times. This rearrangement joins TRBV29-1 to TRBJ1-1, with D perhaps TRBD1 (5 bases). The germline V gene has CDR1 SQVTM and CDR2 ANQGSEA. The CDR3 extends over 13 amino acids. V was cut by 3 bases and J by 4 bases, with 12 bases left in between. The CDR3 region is CSVELGRGTEAFF. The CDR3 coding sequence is TGCAGCGTTGAGTTGGGGCGAGGCACTGAAGCTTTCTTT.